This record covers a single T cell receptor (beta chain). Antigen: not known. Germline V lookup: CDR1 DFQATT, CDR2 SNEGSKA (reference sequence). V lost 6 bases, J lost 9 bases, and 15 bases lay in between. The CDR3 extends over 12 amino acids. This entry is derived from a study of post-analysis software for immune sequencing data. Study details: Patients with relapsing-remitting, secondary progressive and progressive-relapsing multiple sclerosis courses were all represented.

Overall study findings and caveats: The study found TRBV5-6, TRBV5-1 and TRBV20-1 among a few TRBV segments more frequent in patients than controls. People with multiple sclerosis had a significantly lower normalized Chao1 diversity than controls did.

Built from TCR beta cDNA, the libraries had unique molecular identifiers in them. TCRdb called the PCR reads again in MiXCR, with one record for every CDR3 protein. The top ten hold approximately 0.55% of the sample, which has about 760,000 distinct CDR3 sequences, approximately 30% seen once. Sequenced input: blood. The V and J genes are TRBV20-1 and TRBJ2-1; D not certain. The TCR sequence derives from a girl aged 10 to 17 with multiple sclerosis. CDR3: CSAKPPRFEQFF. In nucleotides, the CDR3 is TGCAGTGCCAAACCGCCGAGGTTTGAGCAGTTCTTC.